The rows below give T cell receptor beta chains drawn from one sample of a study of cytomegalovirus exposure and HLA in healthy donors. This table comes from immunoSEQ multiplex PCR, and its TCRdb copy is limited to in-frame clones, with some not included. The sample holds 100,000 to 150,000 clones, around 84% seen once. Sequencing was carried out using PBMCs. The receptors stem from a woman in her 40s in good health and CMV-seronegative. CDR3s include the opening cysteine and the closing phenylalanine or tryptophan. The D gene is left open where the match is weak. Part of the rows lack a size; the others show once, few, many or a class for expanded clones.

v_gene: TRBV19
abundance: .
j_gene: TRBJ1-5
d_gene: .
CDR3nt: TGTGCCAGTAGTATAGAATTGGGTGGGGGGGGCCTCGGCAATCAGCCCCAGCATTTT
CDR3aa: CASSIELGGGGLGNQPQHF

v_gene: TRBV19
abundance: .
j_gene: TRBJ2-7
d_gene: TRBD2
CDR3nt: TGTGCCAGCAGTAGCAGCGGGGGAAACTACGAGCAGTACTTC
CDR3aa: CASSSSGGNYEQYF

v_gene: TRBV27
abundance: .
j_gene: TRBJ1-1
d_gene: TRBD1
CDR3nt: TGTGCCAGCAGTGCGCCGGGACAGGGTTCTGAAGCTTTCTTT
CDR3aa: CASSAPGQGSEAFF

v_gene: TRBV7-9
abundance: .
j_gene: TRBJ1-1
d_gene: TRBD1
CDR3nt: TGTGCCAGCAGCTTACCGGGACAGGGGGTTGAAGCTTTCTTT
CDR3aa: CASSLPGQGVEAFF

v_gene: TRBV10-1
abundance: .
j_gene: TRBJ2-1
d_gene: TRBD2
CDR3nt: TGCGCCAGCAGGTCAGGGACTAGCGGCAACAATGAGCAGTTCTTC
CDR3aa: CASRSGTSGNNEQFF

v_gene: TRBV29-1
abundance: .
j_gene: TRBJ1-1
d_gene: .
CDR3nt: TGCAGCGTTGCACAGCCGAACACTGAAGCTTTCTTT
CDR3aa: CSVAQPNTEAFF

v_gene: TRBV6-6
abundance: few
j_gene: TRBJ1-5
d_gene: .
CDR3nt: TGTGCCAGCAGTTACTCCTTAGGAGGTCAGCCCCAGCATTTT
CDR3aa: CASSYSLGGQPQHF

v_gene: TRBV18
abundance: .
j_gene: TRBJ2-5
d_gene: TRBD2
CDR3nt: TGTGCCAGCTCAGGCGGACTAGCGGGAATGGAGACCCAGTACTTC
CDR3aa: CASSGGLAGMETQYF

v_gene: TRBV29-1
abundance: once
j_gene: TRBJ2-3
d_gene: .
CDR3nt: TGCAGCGTTGGGGTAGCAGCCTCCCAAAGTACGCAGTATTTT
CDR3aa: CSVGVAASQSTQYF

v_gene: TRBV7-2
abundance: .
j_gene: TRBJ1-1
d_gene: .
CDR3nt: TGTGCCAGCAGCTTAGCAGGGGCGCGAGACACTGAAGCTTTCTTT
CDR3aa: CASSLAGARDTEAFF

v_gene: TRBV6-5
abundance: .
j_gene: TRBJ1-4
d_gene: TRBD1
CDR3nt: TGTGCCAGCAGTTATGGGGACAGGGGTGAAAAACTGTTTTTT
CDR3aa: CASSYGDRGEKLFF

v_gene: TRBV5-1
abundance: .
j_gene: TRBJ2-7
d_gene: TRBD2
CDR3nt: TGCGCCAGCGGAGCGGGATGGGAGAGCGAGCAGTACTTC
CDR3aa: CASGAGWESEQYF

v_gene: TRBV5-1
abundance: .
j_gene: TRBJ2-3
d_gene: .
CDR3nt: TGCGCCAGCAGCTTGTGGCAGGCCGACACAGATACGCAGTATTTT
CDR3aa: CASSLWQADTDTQYF

v_gene: TRBV5-4
abundance: .
j_gene: TRBJ2-1
d_gene: TRBD2
CDR3nt: TGTGCCAGCAGCCCCGGGACTAGCGGGAGGTTTAGTGAGCAGTTCTTC
CDR3aa: CASSPGTSGRFSEQFF

v_gene: TRBV7-2
abundance: .
j_gene: TRBJ1-1
d_gene: .
CDR3nt: TGTGCCAGCAGCTTAGCGGGGCCATTGTCCCGTGAAGCTTTCTTT
CDR3aa: CASSLAGPLSREAFF

v_gene: TRBV11-2
abundance: .
j_gene: TRBJ2-5
d_gene: .
CDR3nt: TGTGCCAGCAGCCCACTCCGGGACTCCCAAGAGACCCAGTACTTC
CDR3aa: CASSPLRDSQETQYF

v_gene: TRBV5-6
abundance: .
j_gene: TRBJ1-2
d_gene: TRBD1
CDR3nt: TGTGCCAGCAGCTTGAACAGGGGGAAGGACTACACCTTC
CDR3aa: CASSLNRGKDYTF

v_gene: TRBV11-2
abundance: .
j_gene: TRBJ1-1
d_gene: TRBD1
CDR3nt: TGTGCCAGCAGCGCCGACAGGGCCGCTGAAGCTTTCTTT
CDR3aa: CASSADRAAEAFF

v_gene: TRBV9
abundance: .
j_gene: TRBJ2-6
d_gene: .
CDR3nt: TGTGCCAGCAGCGCGAGGGCGTGGGCAAGTAGGTTGCCTGGGGCCAACGTCCTGACTTTC
CDR3aa: CASSARAWASRLPGANVLTF

v_gene: TRBV27
abundance: .
j_gene: TRBJ2-1
d_gene: TRBD2
CDR3nt: TGTGCCAGCAGTGACACGACTAGCGGAACCGATAATGAGCAGTTCTTC
CDR3aa: CASSDTTSGTDNEQFF

v_gene: TRBV28
abundance: few
j_gene: TRBJ2-7
d_gene: .
CDR3nt: TGTGCCAGCGTGACCCTTAGAGGGCAGGGGAGCTCCTACGAGCAGTACTTC
CDR3aa: CASVTLRGQGSSYEQYF

v_gene: TRBV29-1
abundance: .
j_gene: TRBJ1-2
d_gene: .
CDR3nt: TGCAGCGCCAGTACGGGGGCTAACTATGGCTACACCTTC
CDR3aa: CSASTGANYGYTF

v_gene: TRBV7-9
abundance: .
j_gene: TRBJ1-1
d_gene: TRBD1
CDR3nt: TGTGCCAGCAGCTTAGAATCTATTGTCGGGACAGGGGCGAACACTGAAGCTTTCTTT
CDR3aa: CASSLESIVGTGANTEAFF

v_gene: TRBV7-2
abundance: .
j_gene: TRBJ2-1
d_gene: TRBD2
CDR3nt: TGTGCCAGCAGCCCCAACCAAGGACTAGCGAAACTGTTCTTC
CDR3aa: CASSPNQGLAKLFF

v_gene: TRBV21-1
abundance: .
j_gene: TRBJ2-5
d_gene: .
CDR3nt: TGTGCCAGCGCCCCTGGGGGGGGAGAGGCCCAGTACTTC
CDR3aa: CASAPGGGEAQYF

v_gene: TRBV18
abundance: few
j_gene: TRBJ2-7
d_gene: .
CDR3nt: TGTGCCAGCTCACAATTCCCTTACGAGCAGTACTTC
CDR3aa: CASSQFPYEQYF

v_gene: TRBV7-2
abundance: few
j_gene: TRBJ1-6
d_gene: .
CDR3nt: TGTGCCAGCAGCCCAGGGCACCTCTATAATTCACCCCTCCACTTT
CDR3aa: CASSPGHLYNSPLHF

v_gene: TRBV7-2
abundance: few
j_gene: TRBJ1-2
d_gene: .
CDR3nt: TGTGCCAGCAGCTTTACTTCGCTGGGGCCTGGCTACACCTTC
CDR3aa: CASSFTSLGPGYTF

v_gene: TRBV28
abundance: .
j_gene: TRBJ2-2
d_gene: .
CDR3nt: TGTGCCAGCGGTGGAGCGGCGAACACCGGGGAGCTGTTTTTT
CDR3aa: CASGGAANTGELFF

v_gene: TRBV15
abundance: .
j_gene: TRBJ2-3
d_gene: .
CDR3nt: TGTGCCACCAGCAGATCAAACAGGGAAGCAGATACGCAGTATTTT
CDR3aa: CATSRSNREADTQYF

v_gene: TRBV7-9
abundance: .
j_gene: TRBJ1-4
d_gene: .
CDR3nt: TGTGCCAGCAGCTCACTCCCACAGGGAAGCAGCAGTAGGAAACTGTTTTTT
CDR3aa: CASSSLPQGSSSRKLFF

v_gene: TRBV2
abundance: .
j_gene: TRBJ2-5
d_gene: TRBD2
CDR3nt: TGTGCCAGCAGTCAAGCGGGAGGGCGGGCAGAGACCCAGTACTTC
CDR3aa: CASSQAGGRAETQYF

v_gene: TRBV6-1
abundance: few
j_gene: TRBJ2-7
d_gene: TRBD2
CDR3nt: TGTGCCAGCAGTTCGCTAGCGGGAGTACTCTACGAGCAGTACTTC
CDR3aa: CASSSLAGVLYEQYF

v_gene: TRBV11-2
abundance: .
j_gene: TRBJ2-7
d_gene: .
CDR3nt: TGTGCCAGCAGCCCCGATGATGCAGGTCCCGAGCAGTACTTC
CDR3aa: CASSPDDAGPEQYF

v_gene: TRBV25-1
abundance: .
j_gene: TRBJ1-1
d_gene: .
CDR3nt: TGTGCCAGCCTAAAGAACACTGAAGCTTTCTTT
CDR3aa: CASLKNTEAFF

v_gene: TRBV7-9
abundance: .
j_gene: TRBJ2-2
d_gene: TRBD1
CDR3nt: TGTGCCAGCAGCTTAAGGGGACAGGGATCTGGGGAGCTGTTTTTT
CDR3aa: CASSLRGQGSGELFF

v_gene: TRBV19
abundance: .
j_gene: TRBJ1-4
d_gene: TRBD1
CDR3nt: TGTGCCAGTAGTACCGACAGGGGTATCGGAAAACTGTTTTTT
CDR3aa: CASSTDRGIGKLFF

v_gene: TRBV14
abundance: .
j_gene: TRBJ2-7
d_gene: TRBD2
CDR3nt: TGTGCCAGCAGCCAAGACGGACTAGCTGGGCAGTACTTC
CDR3aa: CASSQDGLAGQYF

v_gene: TRBV13
abundance: .
j_gene: TRBJ1-6
d_gene: TRBD1
CDR3nt: TGTGCCAGCAGGGCGAACCAGGACAGGGCGGGCTCACCCCTCCACTTT
CDR3aa: CASRANQDRAGSPLHF

v_gene: TRBV27
abundance: .
j_gene: TRBJ2-4
d_gene: .
CDR3nt: TGTGCCAGCAGTCCCGGATGGGGCAAAAACAGTCAGTACTTC
CDR3aa: CASSPGWGKNSQYF

v_gene: TRBV9
abundance: .
j_gene: TRBJ2-2
d_gene: TRBD2
CDR3nt: TGTGCCAGCAGCGAACCGGGACTGGGAGGGGCCGGGGAGCTGTTTTTT
CDR3aa: CASSEPGLGGAGELFF

v_gene: TRBV25-1
abundance: few
j_gene: TRBJ1-6
d_gene: TRBD1
CDR3nt: TGTGCCAGCAGTGGGACAGGGGACGGCTCACCCCTCCACTTT
CDR3aa: CASSGTGDGSPLHF

v_gene: TRBV18
abundance: few
j_gene: TRBJ2-3
d_gene: TRBD1
CDR3nt: TGTGCCAGCTCACCTCTTAGGACAGGGGGAGCCCTAAGCACAGATACGCAGTATTTT
CDR3aa: CASSPLRTGGALSTDTQYF

v_gene: TRBV7-9
abundance: .
j_gene: TRBJ2-7
d_gene: TRBD2
CDR3nt: TGTGCCAGCAGCTTAACTAGCGGGAGGGCCGGGGCCGGCGAGCAGTACTTC
CDR3aa: CASSLTSGRAGAGEQYF

v_gene: TRBV19
abundance: few
j_gene: TRBJ2-7
d_gene: TRBD2
CDR3nt: TGTGCCAGTAGTCGCCCGGGCGGGAGCAACCCCTACGAGCAGTACTTC
CDR3aa: CASSRPGGSNPYEQYF

v_gene: TRBV13
abundance: .
j_gene: TRBJ1-1
d_gene: TRBD1
CDR3nt: TGTGCCAGCAGCTTGACAGGGCCTATCATGAACACTGAAGCTTTCTTT
CDR3aa: CASSLTGPIMNTEAFF

v_gene: TRBV6-1
abundance: .
j_gene: TRBJ2-3
d_gene: TRBD1
CDR3nt: TGTGCCAGCAGGGAACCCGGGACAGGGGGCGCGATAGATACGCAGTATTTT
CDR3aa: CASREPGTGGAIDTQYF

v_gene: TRBV28
abundance: .
j_gene: TRBJ2-7
d_gene: .
CDR3nt: TGTGCCAGCAGCCCTGGGGAGGGGGTTATCTACGAGCAGTACTTC
CDR3aa: CASSPGEGVIYEQYF

v_gene: TRBV6-6
abundance: .
j_gene: TRBJ2-7
d_gene: .
CDR3nt: TGTGCCAGCACCCCCGGAGGGCAAACCTACGAGCAGTACTTC
CDR3aa: CASTPGGQTYEQYF

v_gene: TRBV13
abundance: .
j_gene: TRBJ2-1
d_gene: .
CDR3nt: TGTGCCAGCAGCTGGGGCGTAAATGAGCAGTTCTTC
CDR3aa: CASSWGVNEQFF

v_gene: TRBV4-2
abundance: .
j_gene: TRBJ2-2
d_gene: .
CDR3nt: TGTGCCAGCAGCCAAGATTCCTGGTTAGCGAGAACCACCGGGGAGCTGTTTTTT
CDR3aa: CASSQDSWLARTTGELFF

v_gene: TRBV2
abundance: few
j_gene: TRBJ2-7
d_gene: TRBD1
CDR3nt: TGTGCCAGCATTACCGACAGGGTGGGGTACGAGCAGTACTTC
CDR3aa: CASITDRVGYEQYF

v_gene: TRBV4-3
abundance: .
j_gene: TRBJ1-4
d_gene: .
CDR3nt: TGCGCCAGCAGCCAAGGTCTCGTAAGAGGGTCTAATGAAAAACTGTTTTTT
CDR3aa: CASSQGLVRGSNEKLFF

v_gene: TRBV5-4
abundance: .
j_gene: TRBJ2-4
d_gene: TRBD2
CDR3nt: TGTGCCAGCAGCGGGGGACTAGCGCCAAACAGTCAGTACTTC
CDR3aa: CASSGGLAPNSQYF

v_gene: TRBV28
abundance: .
j_gene: TRBJ2-3
d_gene: TRBD2
CDR3nt: TGTGCCAGCAGTCCTCCCCAGCGGGAGGGGGCAGATACGCAGTATTTT
CDR3aa: CASSPPQREGADTQYF